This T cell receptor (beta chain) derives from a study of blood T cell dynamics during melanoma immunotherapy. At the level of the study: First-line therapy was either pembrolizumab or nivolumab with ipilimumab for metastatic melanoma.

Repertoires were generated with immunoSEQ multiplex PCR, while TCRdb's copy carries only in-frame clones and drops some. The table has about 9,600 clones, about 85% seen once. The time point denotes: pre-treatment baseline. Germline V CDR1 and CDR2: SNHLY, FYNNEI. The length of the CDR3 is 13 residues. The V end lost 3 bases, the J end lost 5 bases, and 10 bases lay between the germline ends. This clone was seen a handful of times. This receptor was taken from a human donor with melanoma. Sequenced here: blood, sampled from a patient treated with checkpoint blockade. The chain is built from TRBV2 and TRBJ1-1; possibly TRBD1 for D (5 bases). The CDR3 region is CASSEGPGTEAFF. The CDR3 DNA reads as TGTGCCAGCAGTGAGGGGCCAGGGACTGAAGCTTTCTTT.